Presented here are 23 T cell receptor beta chains from one specimen sequenced in a study of T cells in Graves' hyperthyroidism and ophthalmopathy. TCR beta CDR3 regions were amplified from RNA transcripts. Primed by the HTBI set, a first-round RT-PCR was run on the TCR CDR3. TCRdb independently ran MiXCR on the multiplex PCR reads; one entry per CDR3 protein. Of some 650,000 distinct CDR3 sequences listed, more than 15% are singletons. The sample consisted of blood. These receptors were taken from a woman aged 40 to 50 with Graves' ophthalmopathy.

The table lists this clonotype with a few counts. The genes are TRBV7-3 and TRBJ2-5; the D gene is possibly TRBD2 (6 bases). V shed 2 bases and J shed 4 bases, with 20 bases lying between them. The CDR3 is 17 amino acids. Germline V gives CDR1 SGHTA, CDR2 FQGTGA. The CDR3 loop reads CASSLWGGGVKLETQYF. The CDR3 nucleotides read TGTGCCAGCAGCTTATGGGGCGGAGGGGTCAAGTTAGAGACCCAGTACTTC.

The chain joins TRBV4-1 to TRBJ1-6; a weak D match, TRBD1 (5 bases). The CDR3 contains 14 residues. Trimming left V 1 base short and J 7 bases short, with 8 bases between. Germline values: CDR1 MGHRA, CDR2 YSYEKL. The chain's CDR3 is CASSQVRGNSPLHF. The DNA of the CDR3 is TGCGCCAGCAGCCAAGTAAGGGGAAATTCACCCCTCCACTTT.

The chain couples TRBV9 to TRBJ2-7, with TRBD1 matching over 8 bases. Trimming cost V 4 bases and J 5 bases; bases outside gene matches: 8. From germline, CDR1 is SGDLS and CDR2 YYNGEE. The CDR3 runs 14 residues. CDR3 in amino acids: CASSPVQGANEQYF. Here the CDR3 DNA reads TGTGCCAGCAGCCCGGTTCAGGGGGCTAACGAGCAGTACTTC.

This sequence joins TRBV6-1 and TRBJ1-6; D call uncertain. Germline V CDR1 and CDR2: MNHNS, SASEGT. V lost 7 bases and J 7 bases, leaving 17 bases between the germline ends. The CDR3 is 15 amino acids. The CDR3 region has the DNA TGTGCCAGCACCACCGGATTGGGGTGGAATTCACCCCTCCACTTT. This encodes CASTTGLGWNSPLHF.

The V and J genes are TRBV19 and TRBJ2-1; 15 bases match TRBD2. Germline V gene data show CDR1 as LNHDA and CDR2 as SQIVND (reference sequence). The length of the CDR3 is 18 residues. The trim removed 2 bases at V and 9 bases at J, leaving 11 bases unmatched. CDR3 sequence: CASSISRTSGRALGEQFF. CDR3 DNA: TGTGCCAGTAGTATATCCCGGACTAGCGGGAGGGCTTTAGGTGAGCAGTTCTTC. The full variable domain, with the rest looked up from reference TRBV19 and TRBJ2-1, is DGGITQSPKYLFRKEGQNVTLSCEQNLNHDAMYWYRQDPGQGLRLIYYSQIVNDFQKGDIAEGYSVSREKKESFPLTVTSAQKNPTAFYLCASSISRTSGRALGEQFFGPGTRLTVL.

The chain employs TRBV20-1 and TRBJ2-2; 10 bases fit TRBD2. J lost 5 bases, V lost 2 bases, and 8 bases had no gene match. Germline V gene lookup returns CDR1 DFQATT and CDR2 SNEGSKA (reference sequence). This CDR3 comprises 16 residues. CDR3 DNA sequence: TGCAGTGCTAGAAACGAGCGGGGGGGCGCGACCGGGGAGCTGTTTTTT. Translation: CSARNERGGATGELFF.

This clonotype has at least ten counts. The gene calls are TRBV5-1 and TRBJ2-1, with 13 bases identical to TRBD2. This CDR3 region has 15 residues. Trimming cost V 2 bases and J 6 bases; bases outside gene matches: 2. The germline gives CDR1 SGHRS, CDR2 YFSETQ. The CDR3 loop is CASSLGLAGANEQFF. CDR3 sequence (DNA): TGCGCCAGCAGCTTAGGACTAGCGGGGGCCAATGAGCAGTTCTTC.

The chain has TRBV6-2 or TRBV6-3 and TRBJ2-6, with D perhaps being TRBD1 or TRBD2 (5 bases each). V was trimmed by 6 bases and J by 2 bases, leaving 8 bases between them. The CDR3 is made up of 14 amino acids. CDR1 is MNHEY, CDR2 SVGEGT, per germline. CDR3 in amino acids: CASRGRAGANVLTF. As DNA, the CDR3 is TGTGCCAGCAGGGGACGAGCTGGGGCCAACGTCCTGACTTTC.

This clonotype was detected only a few times. The chain has TRBV19 and TRBJ1-1, with D possibly matching TRBD1 (5 bases). V was cut by 10 bases and J by 4 bases, with 19 bases left in between. This CDR3 spans 14 amino acids. Germline-derived CDR1 and CDR2 are LNHDA and SQIVND (reference sequence). CDR3 coding DNA: TGTGCCACCTCCGCCGGGGGAAGTAGCACTGAAGCTTTCTTT. It specifies CATSAGGSSTEAFF.

This clonotype was seen ten or more times. The gene calls are TRBV28 and TRBJ2-1, with 7 bases matching TRBD1. The CDR3 is 13 amino acids. CDR1 is MDHEN and CDR2 is SYDVKM in the germline V gene. Trimming removed 5 bases from V and 13 bases from J; junction bases left unmatched: 11. The CDR3 loop reads CASSPTGVKAQFF. The DNA for the CDR3 is TGTGCCAGCAGTCCCACAGGGGTCAAGGCCCAGTTCTTC. The entire variable domain, with the rest obtained from reference TRBV28 and TRBJ2-1, is as follows: DVKVTQSSRYLVKRTGEKVFLECVQDMDHENMFWYRQDPGLGLRLIYFSYDVKMKEKGDIPEGYSVSREKKERFSLILESASTNQTSMYLCASSPTGVKAQFFGPGTRLTVL.

There are a few counts of this clonotype. The V call is TRBV6-1, the J call TRBJ1-2; no clear D. CDR3 size: 15 residues. Germline values: CDR1 MNHNS, CDR2 SASEGT. V was cut by 3 bases and J by 0 bases, with 11 bases left in between. The CDR3 sequence is CASSDQTRANYGYTF. CDR3 DNA: TGTGCCAGCAGTGACCAGACTAGGGCTAACTATGGCTACACCTTC.

This clonotype was counted at least ten times. V is TRBV28 and J is TRBJ1-5; 10 bases align to TRBD1. CDR1 MDHEN and CDR2 SYDVKM come from the germline V gene. V was pared by 0 bases and J by 0 bases, with 8 bases of the junction left unmatched. This CDR3 region has 19 residues. The CDR3 spells CASSLWDRGKVGSNQPQHF. CDR3 nucleotide sequence: TGTGCCAGCAGTTTATGGGACAGGGGGAAAGTTGGTAGCAATCAGCCCCAGCATTTT.

This clonotype has at least ten counts. The chain couples TRBV20-1 to TRBJ2-2, with no clear D. This CDR3 comprises 16 residues. In germline, CDR1 is DFQATT, CDR2 SNEGSKA (reference sequence). Trimming took off 5 bases at V and 4 bases at J, with 20 bases between the two ends. DNA of the CDR3: TGCAGTGCTGCGAAGCCGGGCGCGGAAGGCACCGGGGAGCTGTTTTTT. Encoded protein: CSAAKPGAEGTGELFF.

This clonotype was counted ten times or more. The J gene is TRBJ1-2, the V gene TRBV6-1; D gene ambiguous. V was shortened by 5 bases and J by 5 bases, with 12 bases between the two germline ends. Germline V gene lookup returns CDR1 MNHNS and CDR2 SASEGT. The CDR3 has 13 amino acids. Here the CDR3 DNA reads TGTGCCAGCAGTCTAAGGCAGGAATATGGCTACACCTTC. The encoded protein is CASSLRQEYGYTF.

This clonotype has a count of ten or more. The rearrangement uses TRBV5-1 and TRBJ2-7; TRBD2 might be the D (6 bases). Germline V gives CDR1 SGHRS, CDR2 YFSETQ. The CDR3 sequence is 16 residues long. V dropped 4 bases and J dropped 1 base, with 18 bases sitting between them. The CDR3 protein is CASSPYPSVLSYEQYF. CDR3 DNA sequence: TGCGCCAGCAGCCCATATCCTAGCGTACTTTCCTACGAGCAGTACTTC.

This chain joins TRBV7-6 and TRBJ2-6; 8 positions match TRBD1. V was pared by 3 bases and J by 2 bases, with 9 bases of the junction left unmatched. The length of the CDR3 is 18 residues. Germline-derived CDR1 and CDR2 are SGHVS and FNYEAQ. CDR3 protein: CASSLGSTGGPGANVLTF. CDR3 DNA: TGTGCCAGCAGCTTGGGGTCTACAGGGGGACCTGGGGCCAACGTCCTGACTTTC.

The rearrangement uses TRBV5-1 and TRBJ2-2; D could derive from TRBD1 or TRBD2 (5 bases each). In germline, CDR1 is SGHRS, CDR2 YFSETQ. V lost 0 bases, J lost 1 base, and 7 bases lay in between. The CDR3 spans 15 residues. This chain's CDR3 is CASSLGDQNTGELFF. The CDR3 region has the DNA TGCGCCAGCAGCTTGGGGGACCAGAACACCGGGGAGCTGTTTTTT.

A remark on this clonotype: The conserved final phenylalanine or tryptophan is absent from the CDR3, which likely points to a read error. The chain has TRBV18 and TRBJ2-1; 10 nucleotides align to TRBD1. The length of the CDR3 is 17 residues. CDR1 is KGHSH, CDR2 LQKENI, per germline. V lost 1 base to trimming and J lost 4 bases; unmatched junction nucleotides: 7. The CDR3 nucleotides are TGTGCCAGCTCACCACGACAGGGGGCGAACGCGTACAATGAGCAGTTCTCC. The encoded protein is CASSPRQGANAYNEQFS.

This clonotype was seen only a few times. This chain links TRBV7-2 with TRBJ2-4; 12 bases are shared with TRBD2. Germline lookup yields CDR1 SGHTA and CDR2 FQGNSA. CDR3 length: 18 residues. The V gene end was trimmed by 1 base and the J gene end by 3 bases; junction bases not matched to a gene: 7. CDR3: CASSLVGLAGYGKNIQYF. The CDR3 nucleotides are TGTGCCAGCAGCTTAGTGGGACTAGCGGGTTACGGCAAAAACATTCAGTACTTC.

This clonotype was counted only a few times. CDR3 nucleotides: TGTGCCAGCTCTAACATCCCCGCCAAGGGGAACACCGGGGAGCTGTTTTTT. Its protein is CASSNIPAKGNTGELFF. The rearrangement joins TRBV18 to TRBJ2-2; D remains unclear. The CDR3 extends over 17 amino acids. V gave up 6 bases and J gave up 1 base, with 18 bases separating them. Germline CDR1 is KGHSH and CDR2 is LQKENI. Full variable domain (outside the CDR3, taken from reference TRBV18 and TRBJ2-2): NAGVMQNPRHLVRRRGQEARLRCSPMKGHSHVYWYRQLPEEGLKFMVYLQKENIIDESGMPKERFSAEFPKEGPSILRIQQVVRGDSAAYFCASSNIPAKGNTGELFFGEGSRLTVL.

The V call is TRBV27, the J call TRBJ2-7, with D perhaps matching TRBD1 (5 bases). Germline lookup yields CDR1 MNHEY and CDR2 SMNVEV (reference sequence). Trimming stripped 3 bases from V and 0 bases from J, with 9 bases between. This CDR3 has 14 amino acids. For the CDR3, the DNA is TGTGCCAGCAGTTTGGACATCAGCTCCTACGAGCAGTACTTC. Translation gives CASSLDISSYEQYF.

This clonotype came up many times. The rearrangement links TRBV3-1 to TRBJ1-1; D is unresolved. Trimming took 3 bases from V and 9 from J, leaving 14 bases between them. The CDR3 spans 13 residues. CDR1 and CDR2 (germline): LGHDT, YNNKEL (reference sequence). The CDR3 DNA follows: TGTGCCAGCAGCCAGGGTCGACGAGAAAAAGCTTTCTTT. Translation: CASSQGRREKAFF.

This clonotype has a count of ten or more. The rearrangement joins TRBV28 to TRBJ1-5; 8 bases fit TRBD1. CDR3 length: 14 amino acids. The V and J ends lost 8 bases and 4 bases, in that order; junction bases with no gene match: 7. Looked up from germline, CDR1 is MDHEN and CDR2 is SYDVKM. DNA of the CDR3: TGTGCCAGCCAGACAGGGGTAGAGAATCAGCCCCAGCATTTT. As protein: CASQTGVENQPQHF.